Listed below are T cell receptor beta chains from one sample, sequenced in a study of blood T cell repertoires in COVID-19. The repertoire was sequenced with immunoSEQ multiplex PCR; TCRdb's copy has only in-frame clones and lacks some. The sample has approximately 200,000 clones, about 91% seen once. The sequencing sample was made of peripheral blood. Receptor source: a woman between 25 and 40 years old with acute or convalescent COVID-19. CDR3s leave out the opening cysteine and the closing phenylalanine or tryptophan. D genes are given only for firm matches.

v_call d_call cdr3_aa
TRBV5-5 NA ASSLGLFYEQY
TRBV7-8 NA ASSLSTQLATEAF
TRBV7-2 TRBD2 ASSLVQLRAGGHGLF
TRBV2 NA ASKTRPESDTQY
TRBV27 NA ASSWGGAETQY
TRBV2 TRBD1 ASGGTGNQPQH
TRBV9 NA ASSLYSGANVLT
TRBV27 TRBD1 AIDSNRGADTGELF
TRBV24-1 NA ATSDPPTDTQY
TRBV19 TRBD2 ASSMGSLAGDAYEQY
TRBV7-6 NA ASSLAPAGAGNTIY
TRBV11-3 NA ASSSFDNEQF
TRBV15 TRBD1 ATSRGDRDNGELF
TRBV15 NA ATSRDSQGGYEQF
TRBV2 TRBD2 ASGSSGRGSYEQY
TRBV9 NA ASSPLTAGNTIY
TRBV2 NA ASRTTGATNEKLF
TRBV27 TRBD1 ASSFAGTGIYGYT
TRBV28 NA ASTTSGETQY
TRBV6-5 NA ASRKTAEYEQY
TRBV27 NA ASKILSYEQY
TRBV28 NA ASSSIAAGMRELF
TRBV6-1 NA ASSEGLWGIQPQH
TRBV10-3 NA AISERDRDEQY
TRBV3-1/TRBV3-2 NA ASSQGPPQPQH
TRBV5-4 NA ASSLVFSGGYEQY
TRBV15 NA ATSPEGQLDTQY